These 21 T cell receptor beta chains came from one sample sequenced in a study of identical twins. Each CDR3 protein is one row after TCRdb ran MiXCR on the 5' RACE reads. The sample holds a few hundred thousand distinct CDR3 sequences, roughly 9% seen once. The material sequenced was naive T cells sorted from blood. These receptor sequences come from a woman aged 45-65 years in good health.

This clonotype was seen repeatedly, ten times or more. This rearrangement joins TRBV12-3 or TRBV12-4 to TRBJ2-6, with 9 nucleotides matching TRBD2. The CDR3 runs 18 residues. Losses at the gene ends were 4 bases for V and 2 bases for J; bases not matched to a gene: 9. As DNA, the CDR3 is TGTGCCAGCAGTTCACCCATAGCGGGAGTAGCTGGGGCCAACGTCCTGACTTTC. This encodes CASSSPIAGVAGANVLTF.

CDR3 protein: CASSIGGQTINEQFF. The CDR3 region has the DNA TGTGCCAGCAGTATAGGGGGACAGACTATCAATGAGCAGTTCTTC. This chain uses TRBV12-3 or TRBV12-4 with TRBJ2-1; 7 bases align to TRBD1. V lost 5 bases, J lost 6 bases, and 10 bases stayed unmatched. This CDR3 is 15 amino acids long.

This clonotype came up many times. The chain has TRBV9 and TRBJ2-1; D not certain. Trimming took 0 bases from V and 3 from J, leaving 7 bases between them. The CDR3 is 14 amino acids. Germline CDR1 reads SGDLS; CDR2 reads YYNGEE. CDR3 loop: CASSVVTNYNEQFF. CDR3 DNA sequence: TGTGCCAGCAGCGTAGTGACGAACTACAATGAGCAGTTCTTC.

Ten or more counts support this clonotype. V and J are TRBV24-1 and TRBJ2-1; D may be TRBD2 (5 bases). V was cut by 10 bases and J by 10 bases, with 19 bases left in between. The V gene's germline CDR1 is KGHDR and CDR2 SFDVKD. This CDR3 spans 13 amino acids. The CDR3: CATEGGSSEEQFF. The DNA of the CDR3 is TGTGCCACAGAGGGCGGATCTTCGGAAGAGCAGTTCTTC.

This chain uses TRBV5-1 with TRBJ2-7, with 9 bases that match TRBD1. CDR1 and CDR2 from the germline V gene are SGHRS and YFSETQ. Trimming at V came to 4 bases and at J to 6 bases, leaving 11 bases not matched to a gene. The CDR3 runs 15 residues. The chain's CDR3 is CASSLGVQGAPEQYF. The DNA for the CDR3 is TGCGCCAGCAGCCTGGGGGTACAGGGGGCGCCCGAGCAGTACTTC.

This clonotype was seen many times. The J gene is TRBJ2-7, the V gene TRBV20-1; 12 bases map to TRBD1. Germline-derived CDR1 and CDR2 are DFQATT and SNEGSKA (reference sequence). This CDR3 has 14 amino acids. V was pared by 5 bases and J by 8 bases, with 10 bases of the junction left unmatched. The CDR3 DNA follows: TGCAGTGCTGGGGGAACGGGGACAGGGGGCAAGCAGTACTTC. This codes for CSAGGTGTGGKQYF.

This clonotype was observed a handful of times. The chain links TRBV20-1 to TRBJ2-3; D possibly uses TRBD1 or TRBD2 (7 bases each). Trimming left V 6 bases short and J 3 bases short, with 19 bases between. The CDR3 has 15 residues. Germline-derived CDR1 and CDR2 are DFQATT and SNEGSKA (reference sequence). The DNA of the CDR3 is TGCAGTGCCCAAAGGGGAGGGGGCGAGACAGATACGCAGTATTTT. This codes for CSAQRGGGETDTQYF.

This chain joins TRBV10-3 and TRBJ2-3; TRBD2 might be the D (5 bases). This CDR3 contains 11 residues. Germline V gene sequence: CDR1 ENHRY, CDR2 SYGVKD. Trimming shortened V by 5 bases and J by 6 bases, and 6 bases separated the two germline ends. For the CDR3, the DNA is TGTGCCATCAGTCCGGGGGATACGCAGTATTTT. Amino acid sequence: CAISPGDTQYF.

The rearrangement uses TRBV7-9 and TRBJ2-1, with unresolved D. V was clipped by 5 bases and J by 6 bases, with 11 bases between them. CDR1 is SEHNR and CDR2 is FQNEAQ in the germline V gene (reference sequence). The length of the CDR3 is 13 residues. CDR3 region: CASSLGSRNEQFF. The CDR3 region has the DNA TGTGCCAGCAGCCTCGGTAGTCGCAATGAGCAGTTCTTC.

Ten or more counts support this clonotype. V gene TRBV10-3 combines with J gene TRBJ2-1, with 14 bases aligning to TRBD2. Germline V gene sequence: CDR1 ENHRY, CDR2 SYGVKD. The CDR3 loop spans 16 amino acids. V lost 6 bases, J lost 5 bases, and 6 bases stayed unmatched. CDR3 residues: CAIRAGLAGVNNEQFF. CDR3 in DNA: TGTGCCATCAGGGCGGGACTAGCGGGAGTAAACAATGAGCAGTTCTTC.

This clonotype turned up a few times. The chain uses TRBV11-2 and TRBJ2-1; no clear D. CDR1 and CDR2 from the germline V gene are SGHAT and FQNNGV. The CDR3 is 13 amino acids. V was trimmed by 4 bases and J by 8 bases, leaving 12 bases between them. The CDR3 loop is CASSSRRTHEQFF. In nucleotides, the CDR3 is TGTGCCAGCAGCTCCCGTCGAACGCATGAGCAGTTCTTC. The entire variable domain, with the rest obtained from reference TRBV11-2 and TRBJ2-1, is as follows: EAGVAQSPRYKIIEKRQSVAFWCNPISGHATLYWYQQILGQGPKLLIQFQNNGVVDDSQLPKDRFSAERLKGVDSTLKIQPAKLEDSAVYLCASSSRRTHEQFFGPGTRLTVL.

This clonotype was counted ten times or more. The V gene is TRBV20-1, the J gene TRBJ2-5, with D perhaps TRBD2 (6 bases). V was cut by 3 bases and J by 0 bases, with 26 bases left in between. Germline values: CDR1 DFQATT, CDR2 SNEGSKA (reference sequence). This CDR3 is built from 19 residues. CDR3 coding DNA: TGCAGTGCTAGGGCCGGGGGACTCGCTGGGGGAGGTTACCAAGAGACCCAGTACTTC. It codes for CSARAGGLAGGGYQETQYF.

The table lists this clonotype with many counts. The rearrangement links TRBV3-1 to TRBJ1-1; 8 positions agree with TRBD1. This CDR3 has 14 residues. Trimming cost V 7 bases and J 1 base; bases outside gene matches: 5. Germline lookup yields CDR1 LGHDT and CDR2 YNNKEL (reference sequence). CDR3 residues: CASTRTGKNTEAFF. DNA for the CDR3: TGTGCCAGCACCCGGACAGGGAAGAACACTGAAGCTTTCTTT.

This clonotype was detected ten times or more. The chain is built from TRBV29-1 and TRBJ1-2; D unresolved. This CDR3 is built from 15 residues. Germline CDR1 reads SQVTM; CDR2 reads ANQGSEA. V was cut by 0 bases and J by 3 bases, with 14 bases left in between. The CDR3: CSVEDQVRRHYGYTF. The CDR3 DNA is TGCAGCGTTGAAGATCAAGTCAGGCGACACTATGGCTACACCTTC.

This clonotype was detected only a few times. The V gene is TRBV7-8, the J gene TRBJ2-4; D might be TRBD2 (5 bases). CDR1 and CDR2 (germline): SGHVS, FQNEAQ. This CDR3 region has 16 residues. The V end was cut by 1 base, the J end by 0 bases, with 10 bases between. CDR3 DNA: TGTGCCAGCAGCTTAGTGCCAAGCGGAGCCAAAAACATTCAGTACTTC. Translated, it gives CASSLVPSGAKNIQYF.

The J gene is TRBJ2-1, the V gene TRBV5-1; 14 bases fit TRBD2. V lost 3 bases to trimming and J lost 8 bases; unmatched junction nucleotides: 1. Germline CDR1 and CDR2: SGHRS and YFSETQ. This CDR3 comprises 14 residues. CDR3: CASSWGLAGDEQFF. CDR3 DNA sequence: TGCGCCAGCAGCTGGGGACTAGCGGGAGATGAGCAGTTCTTC.

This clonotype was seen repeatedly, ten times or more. The CDR3 is CASSLASGVTEAFF. The CDR3 nucleotides are TGCGCCAGCAGCTTGGCGTCGGGGGTCACTGAAGCTTTCTTT. The chain recombines TRBV5-1 with TRBJ1-1, with TRBD1 as a possible D gene (5 bases). This CDR3 spans 14 amino acids. CDR1 is SGHRS and CDR2 is YFSETQ in the germline V gene. The germline V and J ends were trimmed by 0 bases and 4 bases, with 10 bases remaining between them.

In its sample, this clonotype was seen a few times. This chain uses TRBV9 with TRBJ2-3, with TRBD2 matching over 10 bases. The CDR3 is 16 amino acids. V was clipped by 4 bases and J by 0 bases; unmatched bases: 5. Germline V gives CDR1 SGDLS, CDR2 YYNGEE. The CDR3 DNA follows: TGTGCCAGCAGCCCCGGGACTAGCGCTAGCACAGATACGCAGTATTTT. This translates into CASSPGTSASTDTQYF.

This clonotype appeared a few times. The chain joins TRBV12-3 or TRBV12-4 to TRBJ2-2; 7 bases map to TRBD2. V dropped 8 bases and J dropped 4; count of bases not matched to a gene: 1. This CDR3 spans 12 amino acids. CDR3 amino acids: CASGGGTGELFF. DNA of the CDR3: TGTGCCAGCGGGGGGGGCACCGGGGAGCTGTTTTTT.

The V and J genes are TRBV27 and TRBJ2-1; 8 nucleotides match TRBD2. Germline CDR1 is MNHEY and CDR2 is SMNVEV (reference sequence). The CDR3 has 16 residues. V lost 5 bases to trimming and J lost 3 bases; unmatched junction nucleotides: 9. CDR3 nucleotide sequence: TGTGCCAGCAGTACTCCGGGGGGGCGTCGCTACAATGAGCAGTTCTTC. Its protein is CASSTPGGRRYNEQFF.

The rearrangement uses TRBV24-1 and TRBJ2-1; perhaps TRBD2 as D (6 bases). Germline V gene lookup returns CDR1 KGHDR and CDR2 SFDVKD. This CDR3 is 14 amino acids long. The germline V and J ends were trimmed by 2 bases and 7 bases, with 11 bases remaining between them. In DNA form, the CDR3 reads TGTGCCACCAGTGATTGGAGGGCTCTTAATGAGCAGTTCTTC. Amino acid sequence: CATSDWRALNEQFF.